This T cell receptor beta chain was documented in a study of T-cell reconstitution after alpha-beta-depleted transplantation in children. The length of the CDR3 is 13 residues. V lost 4 bases to trimming and J lost 6 bases; unmatched junction nucleotides: 5. Germline CDR1 is LGHNA and CDR2 is YNFKEQ. About this clonotype: The antigen remains undetermined. A clone one base away is much larger, so this may be a read error.

Library preparation (for TCRbeta) was performed with unique molecular identifiers. MiXCR was run by TCRdb on the PCR reads, yielding one entry per CDR3 protein. The table shows over 100,000 distinct CDR3 sequences, with over 9% occurring only once. General study findings and limits: From surviving recipient T cells and thymic progenitors came the high day-60 TCRbeta diversity observed in some patients.

Sequencing used PBMCs, obtained before TCRalphabeta/CD19-depleted stem cell transplant. The gene calls are TRBV4-2 and TRBJ2-7; 8 bases are a match to TRBD1. This sequence originates from a boy aged 2 to 10 with acute lymphoblastic leukemia, due to receive a stem cell transplant. Here the CDR3 DNA reads TGTGCCAGCAGCCGCAGGGGGCTATGCGAGCAGTACTTC. Amino acids: CASSRRGLCEQYF.